This T cell receptor (beta chain) was captured by sequencing in a study of cytomegalovirus exposure and HLA in healthy donors. Study observations and caveats: Associated with cytomegalovirus, according to the listing, were 150 to 200 TCR beta chains.

With respect to this clone: Its antigen is undetermined.

60 Vbeta and 13 Jbeta primers were used in PCR. Sequencing used immunoSEQ multiplex PCR; TCRdb keeps in-frame clones, though not all of them. Reported are 150,000 to 200,000 clones; the ten largest clones contain 6.5%. Trimming pared 5 bases from V and 9 bases from J, leaving 11 bases between. Germline lookup yields CDR1 SEHNR and CDR2 FQNEAQ (reference sequence). The CDR3 is 12 residues long. This clonotype originated in a man aged 25 to 45 in good health and CMV-seronegative. The chain couples TRBV7-9 to TRBJ1-5; the D is unclear. Sequencing input: PBMCs. Here the CDR3 reads CASSAGLVPQHF. In DNA, the CDR3 is TGTGCCAGCAGCGCCGGACTGGTGCCCCAGCATTTT. Based on the CDR3 plus reference TRBV7-9 and TRBJ1-5, the full variable domain is DTGVSQNPRHKITKRGQNVTFRCDPISEHNRLYWYRQTLGQGPEFLTYFQNEAQLEKSRLLSDRFSAERPKGSFSTLEIQRTEQGDSAMYLCASSAGLVPQHFGDGTRLSIL.